This record concerns one TCR beta chain sequence. Treatment in this sample: roughly 19 received Ad26.COV2.S at low or high dose, single or two shots; roughly 5 received placebo; per-sample allocation not given. Following the first vaccine or placebo injection, samples were taken on day 63. Generated by immunoSEQ multiplex PCR, the TCRdb table keeps only in-frame clones and is missing some. The sample records about 350,000 clones, about 86% being singletons. The sample originates from a study of Ad26.COV2.S vaccination and SARS-CoV-2 variants. Overall study context: The donor was enrolled in the Ad26.COV2.S arm of the COV1001 trial. By the intramuscular route, Ad26.COV2.S was given once, or twice 56 days apart.

CDR1 is LGHNA, CDR2 YSLEER, per germline. The CDR3 has 16 residues. Trimming shortened V by 1 base and J by 3 bases, and 15 bases separated the two germline ends. The receptor was isolated from a person between 18 and 65 years old who received the Ad26.COV2.S COVID-19 vaccine or a placebo. The sample here was peripheral blood, taken in a trial of Ad26.COV2.S vaccine versus placebo. The gene calls are TRBV4-3 and TRBJ2-5; D gene unclear. The CDR3, as DNA: TGCGCCAGCAGCCAAGGGCCCAGTGTATTCGAAGAGACCCAGTACTTC. It specifies CASSQGPSVFEETQYF.